This T cell receptor beta chain was found in a study of OX40 agonist ivuxolimab in advanced cancers. Study as a whole: The group had a mean age of roughly 65 years, ranged from about 23 to 85, and was approximately 81% male. Overall study findings and caveats: CD8+ T cells were the subset that, on average, had more expanded clones than CD4+. Within 6 weeks, CD4+ and CD8+ blood T cells expanded clonally at 0.1 to 3.0 mg/kg.

The V gene lost 0 bases and the J gene lost 8 bases, with 11 bases spanning the gap. There are 13 residues in the CDR3. CDR1 and CDR2 (germline): GTSNPN, SVGIG (reference sequence). Samples were taken at baseline and on day 1 of cycles 4 and 7. Using immunoSEQ multiplex PCR, the repertoire was profiled, and TCRdb retains in-frame clones only, with some absent. The table has 50,000 or so clones, 60% to 80% seen once. This clone was detected a few times. Its antigen is not known. Sample: CD4+ or CD8+ T cells sorted from blood, taken in a trial of the OX40 agonist ivuxolimab. This chain connects TRBV30 to TRBJ2-1; D not resolved. The clonotype was recovered from an adult with an advanced solid tumor such as melanoma, head and neck, liver or kidney cancer. CDR3 loop: CAWSVRNRDEQFF. In DNA form, the CDR3 reads TGTGCCTGGAGTGTCCGGAATCGCGATGAGCAGTTCTTC.